What follows is one T cell receptor beta chain and its context. What it binds is not known. Other DNA sequences from this sample encode an identical CDR3 as well. CD45RO-negative cells were positively selected for CCR7, leaving out terminally differentiated effector memory CD45RA+ cells. This entry belongs to a study of shared clonotypes between healthy human individuals. Study-level background: There were three CD4 naive, three CD4 memory, two CD8 naive and one CD8 memory plates per donor.

Only in-frame clones appear in the TCRdb table, and some are missing; sequencing was by immunoSEQ multiplex PCR. Of about 870,000 clones in the sample, roughly 92% were seen once. This CDR3 contains 13 residues. V was clipped by 2 bases and J by 5 bases, with 7 bases between them. Per germline, CDR1 MNHEY and CDR2 SMNVEV (reference sequence). General observations from the study: What naive subsets generally showed was a larger estimated richness than memory subsets showed. Sequencing of the sorted subsets was shown by rarefaction to be incomplete despite large depth. Between a handful of donors, naive CD4 clonotypes were shared at a level of around 4.8%.

This chain joins TRBV27 and TRBJ1-5, with D possibly TRBD1 on 5 matching bases. This clonotype was sampled from a man younger than 40 in good health. Input material: naive CD8+ T cells sorted from blood. The CDR3 protein is CASSLAGYQPQHF. For the CDR3, the DNA is TGTGCCAGCAGTTTAGCAGGGTATCAGCCCCAGCATTTT.